Sequencing of this T cell receptor (beta chain) was carried out in a study of blood T cell repertoires in COVID-19. Background on the study: The study drew acute and convalescent COVID-19 samples from the United States, Italy and Spain. Nucleic acid was either cDNA or gDNA, and it came from T cells, B-cell-depleted T cells, or PBMCs.

The CDR3 sequence is 15 residues long. V gave up 0 bases and J gave up 0 bases, with 9 bases separating them. Germline V gives CDR1 LGHDT, CDR2 YNNKEL (reference sequence). As handled by the study authors: Reference gene primer amplification yielded estimated nucleated cell counts. Sequencing was performed with immunoSEQ multiplex PCR; in TCRdb, only in-frame clones are kept and a portion is missing. The DNA gave D and trimming, while V, J and clone size come from that table. The sample has about 140,000 clones, around 83% seen once; the top ten hold roughly 4%. This chain links TRBV3-1 (or the pseudogene TRBV3-2) with TRBJ2-7; possibly TRBD2 for D (5 bases). The sample taken for sequencing was peripheral blood. The clonotype comes from an elderly woman with acute or convalescent COVID-19. CDR3 sequence reads: CASSQDKDFSYEQYF. DNA for the CDR3: TGTGCCAGCAGCCAAGATAAGGACTTCTCCTACGAGCAGTACTTC.